Presented here are 10 T cell receptor beta chains from one specimen sequenced in a study of graft-versus-host responses after intestinal transplantation (TCRdb year 2021). The library was prepared using the immunoSEQ multiplex PCR assay. The table was pulled from immuneACCESS by TCRdb, which kept in-frame rearrangements only. Such tables lose some clones; where checked, under half of the loss comes from unresolved V genes, and the rest has no known cause. The sample table lists about 90,000 clones, 90% to 95% of them with a count of one. The ten largest make up around 1.1% of the sample. No antigen has been identified for these receptors. This specimen's time point label, interpreted: cells obtained before transplantation from donor or recipient. The input for sequencing was unstimulated CD8+ T cells sorted from spleen or lymph node cells, taken before transplant. The receptor source for this set is a human donor who was the organ donor for an intestinal transplant.

This clone has just a few counts. The chain carries TRBV5-6 and TRBJ1-2; D may be TRBD1 (6 bases). The CDR3 spans 15 residues. The ends were cut back, 6 bases at V and 6 bases at J, with 21 bases in the middle. Germline CDR1 is SGHDT and CDR2 is YYEEEE. As DNA, the CDR3 is TGTGCCAGCACCGTGGACAGAACCATCCCCAATGGCTACACCTTC. This translates into CASTVDRTIPNGYTF. Full variable domain (rest looked up from reference TRBV5-6 and TRBJ1-2): DAGVTQSPTHLIKTRGQQVTLRCSPKSGHDTVSWYQQALGQGPQFIFQYYEEEERQRGNFPDRFSGHQFPNYSSELNVNALLLGDSALYLCASTVDRTIPNGYTFGSGTRLTVV.

This chain connects TRBV6-5 to TRBJ2-7, with 10 bases fitting TRBD1. The length of the CDR3 is 14 residues. The V gene's germline CDR1 is MNHEY and CDR2 SVGAGI. The J segment lost 5 bases and the V segment lost 8 bases, leaving 9 bases of the junction unmatched. The CDR3 DNA reads as TGTGCCAGCCCCCCGGGACAGGGGTTCGACGAGCAGTACTTC. It is translated as CASPPGQGFDEQYF.

The rearrangement links TRBV30 to TRBJ1-5; D is unresolved. CDR1 is GTSNPN and CDR2 is SVGIG in the germline V gene (reference sequence). V was trimmed by 0 bases and J by 4 bases, leaving 10 bases between them. The CDR3 spans 14 residues. The CDR3: CAWSVTHSNQPQHF. CDR3 coding DNA: TGTGCCTGGAGTGTAACCCACAGTAATCAGCCCCAGCATTTT.

This chain joins TRBV5-1 and TRBJ1-2; D is undetermined. V lost 5 bases and J 8 bases, leaving 16 bases between the germline ends. Germline CDR1 reads SGHRS; CDR2 reads YFSETQ. This CDR3 comprises 13 residues. CDR3 sequence: CASRQTAVWGYTF. CDR3 DNA sequence: TGCGCCAGCAGACAGACCGCCGTTTGGGGCTACACCTTC.

This chain's CDR3 is CASSPRYTDTQYF. The CDR3 region has the DNA TGTGCCAGCTCACCACGCTACACAGATACGCAGTATTTT. This rearrangement joins TRBV18 to TRBJ2-3; D gene ambiguous. V dropped 1 base and J dropped 2 bases, with 4 bases sitting between them. The CDR3 loop spans 13 amino acids. The germline V gene encodes CDR1 KGHSH and CDR2 LQKENI.

With respect to this clone: Other DNA variants within this sample encode the same CDR3. V usage is TRBV30 and J usage is TRBJ2-2, with TRBD1 identical over 8 bases. This CDR3 contains 15 residues. Germline V gene data show CDR1 as GTSNPN and CDR2 as SVGIG (reference sequence). The ends lost 0 bases at V and 6 bases at J; junction bases unmatched: 6. CDR3: CAWSVGQGRSGELFF. The CDR3 DNA follows: TGTGCCTGGAGTGTAGGACAGGGTAGGTCCGGGGAGCTGTTTTTT.

This clone was detected only once. The chain recombines TRBV18 with TRBJ1-1; D might be TRBD1 (6 bases). Germline V gives CDR1 KGHSH, CDR2 LQKENI. V was trimmed by 3 bases and J by 1 base, leaving 15 bases between them. The CDR3 is 16 amino acids. CDR3 in amino acids: CASSPTGTPSNTEAFF. The CDR3 DNA reads as TGTGCCAGCTCACCTACCGGGACACCCTCGAACACTGAAGCTTTCTTT.

V is TRBV6-6 and J is TRBJ2-1, with a possible D match to TRBD2 (6 bases). Per germline, CDR1 MNHNY and CDR2 SVGAGI (reference sequence). CDR3 length: 16 amino acids. Trimming took 2 bases from V and 5 from J, leaving 16 bases between them. The CDR3 DNA follows: TGTGCCAGCAGTTACGAGAGGGACTGGATAAACAATGAGCAGTTCTTC. Amino acids: CASSYERDWINNEQFF.

V usage is TRBV10-3 and J usage is TRBJ1-1, with 9 bases fitting TRBD1. Germline V gene lookup returns CDR1 ENHRY and CDR2 SYGVKD. The CDR3 contains 17 residues. With 0 bases clipped from V and 7 bases from J, the junction kept 12 bases outside the gene matches. The CDR3: CAISESETDRGWFEAFF. The CDR3 coding sequence is TGTGCCATCAGTGAGTCGGAGACGGACAGGGGTTGGTTTGAAGCTTTCTTT.

The sample holds a few counts of this clone. The V and J genes are TRBV6-5 and TRBJ1-4; a weak D match, TRBD1 (6 bases). Trimming removed 5 bases at V and 4 bases at J, with 11 bases between. Germline V gene sequence: CDR1 MNHEY, CDR2 SVGAGI. The CDR3 covers 14 residues. The CDR3 loop reads CASSDRRLNEKLFF. The CDR3 DNA is TGTGCCAGCAGTGACAGGAGACTTAATGAAAAACTGTTTTTT.